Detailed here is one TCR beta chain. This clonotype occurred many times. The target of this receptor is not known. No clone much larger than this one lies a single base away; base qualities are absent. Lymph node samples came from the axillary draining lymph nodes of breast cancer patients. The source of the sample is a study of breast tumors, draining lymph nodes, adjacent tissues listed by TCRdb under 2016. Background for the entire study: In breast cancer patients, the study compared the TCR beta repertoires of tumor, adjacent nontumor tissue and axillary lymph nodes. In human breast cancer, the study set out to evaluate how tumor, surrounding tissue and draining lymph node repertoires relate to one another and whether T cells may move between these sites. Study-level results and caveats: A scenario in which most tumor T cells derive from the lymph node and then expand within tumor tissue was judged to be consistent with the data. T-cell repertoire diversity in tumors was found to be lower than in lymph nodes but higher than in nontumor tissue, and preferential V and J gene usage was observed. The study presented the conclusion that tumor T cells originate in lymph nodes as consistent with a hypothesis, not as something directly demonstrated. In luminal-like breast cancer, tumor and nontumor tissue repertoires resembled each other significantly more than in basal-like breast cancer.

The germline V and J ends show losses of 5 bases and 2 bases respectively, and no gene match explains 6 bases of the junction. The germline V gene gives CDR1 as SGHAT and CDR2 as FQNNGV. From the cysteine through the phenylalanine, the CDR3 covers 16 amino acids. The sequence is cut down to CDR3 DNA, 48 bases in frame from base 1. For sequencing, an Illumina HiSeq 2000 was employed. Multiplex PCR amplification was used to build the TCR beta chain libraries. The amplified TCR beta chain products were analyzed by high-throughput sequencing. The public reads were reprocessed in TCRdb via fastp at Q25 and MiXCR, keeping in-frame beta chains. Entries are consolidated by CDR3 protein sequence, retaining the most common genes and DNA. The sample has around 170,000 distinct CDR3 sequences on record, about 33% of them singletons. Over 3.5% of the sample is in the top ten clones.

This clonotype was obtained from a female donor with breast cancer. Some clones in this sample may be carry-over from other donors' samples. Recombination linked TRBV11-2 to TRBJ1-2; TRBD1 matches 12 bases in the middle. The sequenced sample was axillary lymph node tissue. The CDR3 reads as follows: CASSVPGTGGNYGYTF. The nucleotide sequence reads TGTGCCAGCAGCGTCCCCGGGACAGGGGGCAACTATGGCTACACCTTC.